A single sample is the source of the 31 T cell receptor beta chains below, sequenced in a study of cytomegalovirus exposure and HLA in healthy donors. This PCR relied on a set of 60 Vbeta primers and 13 Jbeta primers. Sequenced by immunoSEQ multiplex PCR; TCRdb stores in-frame clones only, minus some. The repertoire consists of roughly 75,000 clones, with 84% occurring once and the leading ten covering 15% to 20%. The sequencing sample was made of PBMCs. The origin of the receptors is a man between 65 and 85 years old in good health and CMV-seropositive.

The V call is TRBV6-6, the J call TRBJ1-1; 8 bases align to TRBD1. The length of the CDR3 is 15 residues. J was trimmed by 1 base and V by 2 bases; bases with no gene match: 3. Germline CDR1 and CDR2: MNHNY and SVGAGI (reference sequence). The CDR3 is CASSYDGQGNTEAFF. DNA of the CDR3: TGTGCCAGCAGTTACGACGGACAGGGGAACACTGAAGCTTTCTTT.

This chain connects TRBV18 to TRBJ1-5; a weak D match, TRBD1 (6 bases). CDR1 and CDR2 (germline): KGHSH, LQKENI. V shed 5 bases and J shed 3 bases, with 14 bases lying between them. This CDR3 is 15 amino acids long. The CDR3 sequence is CASSELRQANQPQHF. The DNA of the CDR3 is TGTGCCAGCTCAGAACTTCGACAGGCCAATCAGCCCCAGCATTTT.

The genes are TRBV12-5 and TRBJ1-2; tentative D call: TRBD1 (5 bases). The CDR3 runs to 13 residues. Per germline, CDR1 LGHNT and CDR2 FRNRAP. With 1 base removed from V and 7 bases from J, the gap between germline ends came to 10 bases. CDR3 nucleotide sequence: TGTGCTAGTGGTTTGGGCAGGGTTTTTGGCTACACCTTC. Residues: CASGLGRVFGYTF.

This chain's CDR3 is CASSFRPGGDEQYF. The DNA for the CDR3 is TGTGCCAGCAGCTTTCGTCCAGGGGGAGACGAGCAGTACTTC. The rearrangement joins TRBV11-2 to TRBJ2-7, with TRBD1 matching 7 bases. From germline, CDR1 is SGHAT and CDR2 FQNNGV. The CDR3 covers 14 residues. The V and J ends lost 3 bases and 5 bases, in that order; junction bases with no gene match: 7.

The chain is built from TRBV7-8 and TRBJ1-5, with D uncertain. Trimming removed 1 base at V and 12 bases at J, with 16 bases between. Germline V gives CDR1 SGHVS, CDR2 FQNEAQ. There are 14 residues in the CDR3. CDR3 in amino acids: CASSLVGLPGIQHF. CDR3 nucleotide sequence: TGTGCCAGCAGCTTAGTAGGGTTACCGGGAATCCAGCATTTT.

The count of this clone is one. The J gene is TRBJ2-3, the V gene TRBV10-3; TRBD2 agrees at 9 bases. The CDR3 is made up of 16 amino acids. Germline V CDR1 and CDR2: ENHRY, SYGVKD. With V trimmed by 2 bases and J by 3 bases, 6 bases remained unmatched. The CDR3 region is CAISERASGMTDTQYF. The CDR3 coding sequence is TGTGCCATCAGTGAGCGGGCTAGCGGGATGACAGATACGCAGTATTTT.

This clone is labeled medium-sized (0.01 to 0.1%). The chain is built from TRBV7-8 and TRBJ2-1, with D tentatively TRBD1 (5 bases). CDR1 is SGHVS, CDR2 FQNEAQ, per germline. V lost 5 bases, J lost 5 bases, and 16 bases lay in between. The CDR3 runs 15 residues. The CDR3 loop is CASSRRGLGDNEQFF. CDR3 DNA: TGTGCCAGCAGCCGACGAGGCCTAGGGGACAATGAGCAGTTCTTC.

The V and J genes are TRBV28 and TRBJ2-7; 12 bases map to TRBD2. The CDR3 is made up of 15 amino acids. The J segment lost 4 bases and the V segment lost 4 bases, leaving 5 bases of the junction unmatched. The germline V gene encodes CDR1 MDHEN and CDR2 SYDVKM. The CDR3 loop reads CASSSPTSGSYEQYF. In DNA form, the CDR3 reads TGTGCCAGCAGTTCCCCGACTAGCGGGAGTTACGAGCAGTACTTC.

The V call is TRBV7-2, the J call TRBJ2-3; 9 positions agree with TRBD2. This CDR3 spans 20 amino acids. The germline V gene encodes CDR1 SGHTA and CDR2 FQGNSA. Unmatched junction bases numbered 15, after V lost 0 bases and J lost 2 bases. CDR3: CASSLASGLGGGGPTDTQYF. CDR3 nucleotide sequence: TGTGCCAGCAGCTTAGCTAGCGGTTTAGGCGGGGGGGGCCCCACAGATACGCAGTATTTT.

This chain links TRBV2 with TRBJ2-6; TRBD1 aligns across 10 bases. Germline V lookup: CDR1 SNHLY, CDR2 FYNNEI. The CDR3 spans 17 residues. J gave up 4 bases and V 6 bases, and 9 bases lay outside the gene matches. Written as DNA, the CDR3 is TGTGCCAGCAGCGCCGGGACAGGGGCGTTCGGGGCCAACGTCCTGACTTTC. Translating it yields CASSAGTGAFGANVLTF.

This clone was seen only a few times. V gene TRBV5-1 combines with J gene TRBJ1-6, with 9 bases lining up with TRBD1. The germline V gene encodes CDR1 SGHRS and CDR2 YFSETQ. J gave up 8 bases and V 2 bases, and 2 bases lay outside the gene matches. The CDR3 is 14 residues long. The CDR3 nucleotides read TGCGCCAGCAGCTTCCGGGACAGGGATTCACCCCTCCACTTT. Protein sequence: CASSFRDRDSPLHF.

The chain couples TRBV6-1 to TRBJ1-1; possible D gene TRBD1, 6 bases. The CDR3 length is 15 residues. Trimming left V 8 bases short and J 3 bases short, with 19 bases between. Germline V gene sequence: CDR1 MNHNS, CDR2 SASEGT. The CDR3, as DNA: TGTGCCAGCTCCGGGACACGACGCCCCCACACTGAAGCTTTCTTT. Its protein is CASSGTRRPHTEAFF.

As concerns this clone: Since the CDR3 does not end with the conserved phenylalanine or tryptophan, this likely comes from a read error. The rearrangement uses TRBV5-1 and TRBJ1-1, with D uncertain. CDR3 size: 17 residues. CDR1 is SGHRS and CDR2 is YFSETQ in the germline V gene. Trimming shortened V by 0 bases and J by 0 bases, and 15 bases separated the two germline ends. The CDR3 bases are TGCGCCAGCAGCTTGGCGCCAGGCCAGCCTATGAACACTGAAGCTTTCGTT. Protein sequence: CASSLAPGQPMNTEAFV.

The J gene is TRBJ1-1, the V gene TRBV7-2; 7 bases line up with TRBD1. The CDR3 sequence is 12 residues long. With V trimmed by 4 bases and J by 11 bases, 7 bases remained unmatched. The germline V gene encodes CDR1 SGHTA and CDR2 FQGNSA. This chain's CDR3 is CASSSYRGRAFF. CDR3 in DNA: TGTGCCAGCAGCTCCTACAGGGGTCGGGCTTTCTTT.

J is TRBJ2-2 and V is TRBV6-5; D gene ambiguous. Germline CDR1 is MNHEY and CDR2 is SVGAGI. V lost 4 bases and J lost 2, with 5 bases in between. The CDR3 is 13 residues long. CDR3 DNA sequence: TGTGCCAGCAGTTTACAAAACACCGGGGAGCTGTTTTTT. Translating gives CASSLQNTGELFF.

V and J are TRBV2 and TRBJ2-5; 11 bases fit TRBD2. Germline CDR1 and CDR2: SNHLY and FYNNEI. The CDR3 has 16 amino acids. The ends lost 6 bases at V and 4 bases at J; junction bases unmatched: 10. This chain's CDR3 is CASSGIAGGLGETQYF. In nucleotides, the CDR3 is TGTGCCAGCAGCGGGATAGCGGGGGGGTTGGGAGAGACCCAGTACTTC.

The J gene is TRBJ1-2, the V gene TRBV28; perhaps TRBD1 as D (6 bases). V lost 6 bases and J lost 8, with 13 bases in between. Germline V gives CDR1 MDHEN, CDR2 SYDVKM. The CDR3 has 12 residues. The DNA for the CDR3 is TGTGCCAGCAGGCCGGACAGTCTCGGCTACACCTTC. Protein sequence: CASRPDSLGYTF.

V is TRBV4-1 and J is TRBJ2-3; D is unclear. Germline CDR1 reads MGHRA; CDR2 reads YSYEKL. The CDR3 spans 17 residues. V was cut by 0 bases and J by 1 base, with 14 bases left in between. The CDR3 DNA is TGCGCCAGCAGCCAAGATTTACTTACTCTTGGCACAGATACGCAGTATTTT. Protein sequence: CASSQDLLTLGTDTQYF.

This clone was detected only once. The chain combines TRBV30 with TRBJ2-3, with D perhaps TRBD2 (6 bases). Trimming took off 5 bases at V and 1 base at J, with 13 bases between the two ends. Germline CDR1 and CDR2: GTSNPN and SVGIG (reference sequence). The CDR3 contains 14 residues. In DNA, the CDR3 is TGTGCCTGGTCCCTGGCTAGCGGCACAGATACGCAGTATTTT. Encoded protein: CAWSLASGTDTQYF.

This chain joins TRBV4-1 and TRBJ1-1, with 9 bases lining up with TRBD1. V was clipped by 4 bases and J by 4 bases; unmatched bases: 16. The CDR3 consists of 18 residues. CDR1 is MGHRA and CDR2 is YSYEKL in the germline V gene. The CDR3 sequence: CASSRGGEQGAFFTEAFF. CDR3 bases: TGCGCCAGCAGCCGCGGAGGCGAACAGGGGGCCTTTTTCACTGAAGCTTTCTTT.

This rearrangement joins TRBV5-6 to TRBJ1-5; D not resolved. Trimming removed 0 bases from V and 7 bases from J, with 14 bases in between. Germline V lookup: CDR1 SGHDT, CDR2 YYEEEE. This CDR3 has 15 amino acids. CDR3 region: CASSLAGDIIQPQHF. As DNA, the CDR3 is TGTGCCAGCAGCTTGGCCGGTGATATCATCCAGCCCCAGCATTTT.

The chain uses TRBV2 and TRBJ1-1; D unresolved. CDR1 and CDR2 from the germline V gene are SNHLY and FYNNEI. V gave up 10 bases and J gave up 0 bases, with 12 bases separating them. The CDR3 consists of 13 residues. CDR3 residues: CATAAQMNTEAFF. Written as DNA, the CDR3 is TGTGCCACGGCTGCACAGATGAACACTGAAGCTTTCTTT. The full variable domain, in which reference TRBV2 and TRBJ1-1 provide the parts outside the CDR3, is EPEVTQTPSHQVTQMGQEVILRCVPISNHLYFYWYRQILGQKVEFLVSFYNNEISEKSEIFDDQFSVERPDGSNFTLKIRSTKLEDSAMYFCATAAQMNTEAFFGQGTRLTVV.

This sequence joins TRBV16 and TRBJ2-7; TRBD1 might be the D (5 bases). V was trimmed by 0 bases and J by 4 bases, leaving 7 bases between them. Looked up from germline, CDR1 is KGHSY and CDR2 is FQNENV. The CDR3 extends over 13 amino acids. In nucleotides, the CDR3 is TGTGCCAGCAGCCAATCGGGGCAATACGAGCAGTACTTC. It encodes CASSQSGQYEQYF. Full variable domain (outside the CDR3, taken from reference TRBV16 and TRBJ2-7): GEEVAQTPKHLVRGEGQKAKLYCAPIKGHSYVFWYQQVLKNEFKFLISFQNENVFDETGMPKERFSAKCLPNSPCSLEIQATKLEDSAVYFCASSQSGQYEQYFGPGTRLTVT.

The chain uses TRBV7-2 and TRBJ2-5; D perhaps matches TRBD2 (5 bases). The end of the DNA fits TRBJ2-7 better, so the J call may be wrong. This CDR3 region has 13 residues. The V gene's germline CDR1 is SGHTA and CDR2 FQGNSA. CDR3 sequence reads: CASSLGGLYEQYF. CDR3 DNA: TGTGCCAGCAGCTTAGGCGGGCTCTACGAGCAGTACTTC.

J is TRBJ1-3 and V is TRBV28; no clear D. The V gene's germline CDR1 is MDHEN and CDR2 SYDVKM. The length of the CDR3 is 14 residues. V was trimmed by 7 bases and J by 0 bases, leaving 10 bases between them. The CDR3 spells CASISQYSGNTIYF. In DNA, the CDR3 is TGTGCCAGCATATCCCAGTACTCTGGAAACACCATATATTTT.

The V call is TRBV27, the J call TRBJ1-2; tentative D call: TRBD1 (5 bases). Germline values: CDR1 MNHEY, CDR2 SMNVEV (reference sequence). The ends were cut back, 7 bases at V and 2 bases at J, with 17 bases in the middle. This CDR3 region has 15 residues. CDR3 amino acids: CASTPLGGSNYGYTF. In DNA, the CDR3 is TGTGCCAGCACGCCCCTGGGGGGTTCAAACTATGGCTACACCTTC.

The chain joins TRBV7-7 to TRBJ2-5, with 10 nucleotides matching TRBD2. V was clipped by 1 base and J by 4 bases; unmatched bases: 9. The germline V gene has CDR1 SSHAT and CDR2 FNYEAQ (reference sequence). The CDR3 totals 17 residues. This chain's CDR3 is CASSLGAASGGAETQYF. The CDR3 DNA is TGTGCCAGCAGCTTAGGGGCGGCCAGCGGGGGGGCAGAGACCCAGTACTTC.

The V and J genes are TRBV15 and TRBJ1-6; tentative D call: TRBD1 (5 bases). The CDR3 has 13 residues. Germline V gene lookup returns CDR1 LNHNV and CDR2 YYDKDF (reference sequence). Trimming took 8 bases from V and 5 from J, leaving 10 bases between them. Here the CDR3 reads CATPETDNSPLHF. The CDR3 region has the DNA TGTGCCACCCCAGAGACAGATAATTCACCCCTCCACTTT.

V is TRBV30 and J is TRBJ2-5, with D possibly matching TRBD2 (6 bases). The germline gives CDR1 GTSNPN, CDR2 SVGIG (reference sequence). Trimming took 2 bases from V and 2 from J, leaving 12 bases between them. The CDR3 runs 14 residues. CDR3 loop: CAWSPRTNQETQYF. The CDR3 region has the DNA TGTGCCTGGAGTCCTCGGACTAATCAAGAGACCCAGTACTTC.

The V gene is TRBV27, the J gene TRBJ2-2; D remains unclear. Germline CDR1 reads MNHEY; CDR2 reads SMNVEV (reference sequence). The V and J ends lost 4 bases and 0 bases respectively, with 9 bases between them. The CDR3 extends over 15 amino acids. CDR3 coding DNA: TGTGCCAGCAGTTCCGAGACTTCGAACACCGGGGAGCTGTTTTTT. It yields the protein CASSSETSNTGELFF.

The gene calls are TRBV10-3 and TRBJ2-5, with TRBD1 identical over 10 bases. Unmatched junction bases numbered 8, after V lost 6 bases and J lost 7 bases. CDR1 and CDR2 from the germline V gene are ENHRY and SYGVKD. The CDR3 has 14 residues. The CDR3 nucleotides are TGTGCCATCAGGGACAGGGGGTTCCTCGGGACCCAGTACTTC. It codes for CAIRDRGFLGTQYF.